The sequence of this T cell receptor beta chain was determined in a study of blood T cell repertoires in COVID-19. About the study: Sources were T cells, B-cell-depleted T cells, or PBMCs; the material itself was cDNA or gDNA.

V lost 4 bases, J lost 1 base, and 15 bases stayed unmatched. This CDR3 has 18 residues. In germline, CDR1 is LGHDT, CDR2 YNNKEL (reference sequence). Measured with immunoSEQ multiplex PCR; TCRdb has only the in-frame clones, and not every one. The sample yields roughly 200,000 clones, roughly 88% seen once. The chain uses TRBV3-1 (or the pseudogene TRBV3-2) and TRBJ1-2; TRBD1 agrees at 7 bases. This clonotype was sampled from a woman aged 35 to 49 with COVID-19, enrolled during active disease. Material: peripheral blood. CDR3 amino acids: CASSPLKLGTESNYGYTF. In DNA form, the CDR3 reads TGTGCCAGCAGCCCCCTAAAGTTAGGGACAGAGAGTAACTATGGCTACACCTTC.